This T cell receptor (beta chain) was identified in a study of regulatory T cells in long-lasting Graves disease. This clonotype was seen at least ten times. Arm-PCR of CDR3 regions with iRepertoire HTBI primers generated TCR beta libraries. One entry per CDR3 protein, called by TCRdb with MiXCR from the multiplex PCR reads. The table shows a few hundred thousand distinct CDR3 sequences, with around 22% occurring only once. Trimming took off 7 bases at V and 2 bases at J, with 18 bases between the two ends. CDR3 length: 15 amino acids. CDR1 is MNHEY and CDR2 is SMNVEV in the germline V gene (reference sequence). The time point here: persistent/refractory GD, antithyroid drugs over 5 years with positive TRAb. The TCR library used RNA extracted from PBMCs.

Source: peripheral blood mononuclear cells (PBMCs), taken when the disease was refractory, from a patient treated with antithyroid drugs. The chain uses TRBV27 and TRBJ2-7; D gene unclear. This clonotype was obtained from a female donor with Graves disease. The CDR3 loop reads CASTISTGPTYEQYF. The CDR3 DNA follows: TGTGCCAGCACCATTTCGACGGGCCCAACCTACGAGCAGTACTTC.